This T cell receptor beta chain stems from a study of T-cell memory formation after mild COVID-19. Study details: TCR clusters were mostly donor specific.

After 5'RACE with constant-segment primers, TCR alpha and TCR beta cDNA libraries carrying sample barcodes and UMIs were obtained. TCRdb reanalysed the 5' RACE reads using MiXCR and keeps one entry per CDR3 protein. The sample has roughly 89,000 distinct CDR3 sequences, less than 15% seen once. As regards this clonotype: What it binds is unknown.

General study findings and limits: Day 15 to 85 contractors were CD4/CD8 balanced; later expanders leaned CD4+.

The source of this sequence is an adult woman who had mild COVID-19 (a few samples of this study predate the infection). Cell type and time point are not known. Input material: PBMCs or a T cell subset sorted from them (not recorded which).

CDR3 region: CATRLLNTEAFF. As DNA, the CDR3 is TGTGCCACCCGCCTCCTGAACACTGAAGCTTTCTTT. The chain links TRBV12-3 or TRBV12-4 to TRBJ1-1; no definite D call. The CDR3 consists of 12 residues. V was pared by 10 bases and J by 0 bases, with 9 bases between.